The 24 T cell receptor beta chains reported below all come from one sample, sequenced in a study of somatic mutations in cytotoxic T cells in rheumatoid arthritis. Clones were sequenced by immunoSEQ multiplex PCR, and TCRdb holds only the in-frame ones, with some missing. This table has 15,000 to 20,000 clones, 70% to 75% appearing once. The sequencing input was CD8+ T cells sorted from blood. Every receptor here comes from a woman aged 60 to 75 in good health.

The gene calls are TRBV19 and TRBJ1-4; D not certain. The CDR3 extends over 12 amino acids. The germline V gene encodes CDR1 LNHDA and CDR2 SQIVND (reference sequence). V shed 3 bases and J shed 8 bases, with 7 bases lying between them. Written as DNA, the CDR3 is TGTGCCAGTAGTATCCAAGCGGAAAAACTGTTTTTT. Protein: CASSIQAEKLFF.

For the CDR3, the DNA is TGTGCCAGCAGCTCGAAGGTTAATGAGCAGTTCTTC. It specifies CASSSKVNEQFF. The chain has TRBV7-8 and TRBJ2-1; D is unresolved. Germline V lookup: CDR1 SGHVS, CDR2 FQNEAQ. V was pared by 4 bases and J by 7 bases, with 8 bases between. CDR3 length equals 12 residues.

The CDR3 coding sequence is TGTGCCAGTAGTGTTACAGGGAACGGAGACACTGAAGCTTTCTTT. This encodes CASSVTGNGDTEAFF. The J gene is TRBJ1-1, the V gene TRBV19; D may be TRBD1 (6 bases). Germline lookup yields CDR1 LNHDA and CDR2 SQIVND (reference sequence). This CDR3 spans 15 amino acids. V was trimmed by 5 bases and J by 3 bases, leaving 16 bases between them.

In this sample, this clone turned up once. A junction boundary mismatches the germline segment, possibly from a read error. The rearrangement joins TRBV10-3 to TRBJ1-2; weak D call: TRBD1 (5 bases). The V gene's germline CDR1 is ENHRY and CDR2 SYGVKD. This CDR3 has 15 residues. CDR3 residues: CAISGGRDKGADISF. The CDR3 DNA reads as TGTGCCATCAGTGGCGGCAGGGATAAAGGGGCAGATATCTCCTTC.

This chain uses TRBV9 with TRBJ2-1, with 8 bases fitting TRBD2. Germline CDR1 and CDR2: SGDLS and YYNGEE. The CDR3 is made up of 15 amino acids. Trimming removed 6 bases from V and 3 bases from J; junction bases left unmatched: 8. In DNA form, the CDR3 reads TGTGCCAGCACCCGGGAGGGACAAGACTACAATGAGCAGTTCTTC. As protein: CASTREGQDYNEQFF.

This clone was seen a handful of times. CDR3 residues: CASTQTGGDYNEQFF. The CDR3 nucleotides are TGTGCCAGCACTCAGACAGGGGGCGACTACAATGAGCAGTTCTTC. This sequence joins TRBV2 and TRBJ2-1, with 10 bases lining up with TRBD1. Germline trimming cut 7 bases from V and 3 bases from J; bases unmatched to any gene: 6. CDR3 length equals 15 residues. CDR1 is SNHLY and CDR2 is FYNNEI in the germline V gene.

This clone has only a few counts. CDR3 amino acids: CASSIADYNEQFF. CDR3 coding DNA: TGTGCCAGTAGTATAGCGGATTACAATGAGCAGTTCTTC. The V call is TRBV19, the J call TRBJ2-1; D is unresolved. This CDR3 has 13 amino acids. CDR1 and CDR2 (germline): LNHDA, SQIVND (reference sequence). V was shortened by 1 base and J by 4 bases, with 5 bases between the two germline ends.

The chain combines TRBV7-8 with TRBJ1-4; D ambiguous. Germline-derived CDR1 and CDR2 are SGHVS and FQNEAQ. This CDR3 comprises 15 residues. Trimming removed 4 bases from V and 1 base from J, with 10 bases in between. In nucleotides, the CDR3 is TGTGCCAGCAGCTCGGCAGTCGAAACTAATGAAAAACTGTTTTTT. It specifies CASSSAVETNEKLFF.

V usage is TRBV21-1 and J usage is TRBJ2-5; whether TRBD1, the table's D call, matches the DNA was not checked. TRBV21-1 is a pseudogene locus. The CDR3 loop spans 14 amino acids. The CDR3 DNA is TGTGCCAGCAGCAAAGGAACAGCCCAAGAGACCCAGTACTTC. Encoded protein: CASSKGTAQETQYF.

This clone was observed a handful of times. This rearrangement joins TRBV5-4 to TRBJ1-2; D is ambiguous. Germline V gene lookup returns CDR1 SGHNT and CDR2 YYREEE (reference sequence). The CDR3 runs 13 residues. Trimming stripped 0 bases from V and 5 bases from J, with 8 bases between. The CDR3 reads CASSLVRAYGYTF. DNA of the CDR3: TGTGCCAGCAGCTTGGTCCGAGCGTATGGCTACACCTTC.

The chain combines TRBV7-6 with TRBJ2-1, with 7 bases that match TRBD2. The germline CDR1 and CDR2 sequences are SGHVS and FNYEAQ. J gave up 3 bases and V 0 bases, and 5 bases lay outside the gene matches. This CDR3 spans 16 amino acids. DNA for the CDR3: TGTGCCAGCAGCTTAGCACCGGGAGGCAACTACAATGAGCAGTTCTTC. Amino acid sequence: CASSLAPGGNYNEQFF.

This sequence joins TRBV6-4 and TRBJ2-1; D is tentatively TRBD1 or TRBD2 (6 bases each). The CDR3 has 14 residues. The germline V gene has CDR1 MRHNA and CDR2 SNTAGT. Trimming took off 4 bases at V and 6 bases at J, with 13 bases between the two ends. The CDR3 DNA reads as TGTGCCAGCAGTGGAGGGGGGACCTCCAATGAGCAGTTCTTC. As protein: CASSGGGTSNEQFF.

The genes are TRBV27 and TRBJ2-7; 8 bases line up with TRBD1. V shed 6 bases, J shed 1 base, and the junction held 2 bases outside the gene matches. Germline CDR1 and CDR2: MNHEY and SMNVEV (reference sequence). The CDR3 runs to 13 residues. The CDR3 DNA sequence: TGTGCCAGCAGCGGACAGGGATCCTACGAGCAGTACTTC. Its protein product is CASSGQGSYEQYF.

This sequence joins TRBV10-2 and TRBJ2-1; D uncertain. CDR1 and CDR2 (germline): WSHSY, SAAADI. V lost 2 bases and J 0 bases, leaving 11 bases between the germline ends. The CDR3 runs 16 residues. The CDR3: CASSEESLSSYNEQFF. The CDR3 DNA follows: TGCGCCAGCAGTGAGGAGAGCCTTAGCTCCTACAATGAGCAGTTCTTC.

The chain joins TRBV6-4 to TRBJ2-1, with 7 bases aligning to TRBD2. Germline V lookup: CDR1 MRHNA, CDR2 SNTAGT. J gave up 6 bases and V 0 bases, and 8 bases lay outside the gene matches. This CDR3 contains 16 residues. The CDR3 bases are TGTGCCAGCAGTGACTCCGGCGGGAGCGCGGGCAATGAGCAGTTCTTC. The encoded protein is CASSDSGGSAGNEQFF.

The chain uses TRBV29-1 and TRBJ2-7, with 10 bases aligning to TRBD1. Trimming cost V 7 bases and J 4 bases; bases outside gene matches: 13. This CDR3 is 15 amino acids long. Per the germline V gene, CDR1 is SQVTM and CDR2 is ANQGSEA. The DNA of the CDR3 is TGCAGCGCCGATTATTGGGACAGGGGCGAGTACGAGCAGTACTTC. Translated: CSADYWDRGEYEQYF.

V gene TRBV13 combines with J gene TRBJ1-4, with D maybe TRBD1 (6 bases). This CDR3 comprises 15 residues. The V end lost 5 bases, the J end lost 8 bases, and 18 bases lay between the germline ends. Germline loops: CDR1 PRHDT, CDR2 FYEKMQ (reference sequence). The CDR3 nucleotides are TGTGCCAGCAGCGATACAGGGATGGTGAGCGAAAAACTGTTTTTT. Translated, it gives CASSDTGMVSEKLFF.

The rearrangement uses TRBV27 and TRBJ2-7, with TRBD2 identical over 12 bases. The germline gives CDR1 MNHEY, CDR2 SMNVEV (reference sequence). The J segment lost 4 bases and the V segment lost 6 bases, leaving 10 bases of the junction unmatched. CDR3 size: 16 residues. The CDR3 nucleotides are TGTGCCAGCAGGCGGGTCCGACTAGCGGGAGTTTACGAGCAGTACTTC. Translation: CASRRVRLAGVYEQYF.

The chain is built from TRBV7-8 and TRBJ2-3; TRBD2 might be the D (6 bases). Germline-derived CDR1 and CDR2 are SGHVS and FQNEAQ. Trimming left V 2 bases short and J 7 bases short, with 16 bases between. The CDR3 runs 15 residues. The CDR3 sequence: CASSLTQEGRNTQYF. CDR3 DNA sequence: TGTGCCAGCAGCTTAACCCAGGAGGGCCGGAATACGCAGTATTTT.

This clone came up once. This chain links TRBV6-5 with TRBJ1-6; D is ambiguous. Germline assignment: CDR1 MNHEY and CDR2 SVGAGI. The length of the CDR3 is 14 residues. Trimming shortened V by 6 bases and J by 13 bases, and 19 bases separated the two germline ends. As DNA, the CDR3 is TGTGCCAGCAGCCCGGGGAGGGTACCTCCGCCCCTCCACTTT. Translation: CASSPGRVPPPLHF.

DNA of the CDR3: TGTGCCAGCAGCTTAAGGGGTGACCCAACCTACGAGCAGTACTTC. Translating gives CASSLRGDPTYEQYF. The rearrangement uses TRBV9 and TRBJ2-7; D might be TRBD1 (5 bases). The CDR3 has 15 amino acids. CDR1 and CDR2 from the germline V gene are SGDLS and YYNGEE. V shed 4 bases and J shed 2 bases, with 16 bases lying between them.

There are a few counts of this clone. This CDR3 reads CAWTSFTDTQYF. The CDR3 DNA reads TGTGCCTGGACTTCCTTTACAGATACGCAGTATTTT. This sequence joins TRBV30 and TRBJ2-3, with no clear D. The CDR3 spans 12 residues. V gave up 4 bases and J gave up 3 bases, with 8 bases separating them. From germline, CDR1 is GTSNPN and CDR2 SVGIG (reference sequence).

This clone ranks as medium-sized (0.01 to 0.1%). J is TRBJ1-3 and V is TRBV7-8; possible D gene TRBD1, 6 bases. The germline gives CDR1 SGHVS, CDR2 FQNEAQ. Trimming removed 5 bases at V and 8 bases at J, with 13 bases between. The CDR3 has 13 amino acids. The CDR3 nucleotides are TGTGCCAGCAGCCTATCAGGGGTGGACACCATATATTTT. Protein product: CASSLSGVDTIYF.

The rearrangement joins TRBV9 to TRBJ1-1; D possibly corresponds to TRBD1 (5 bases). The V gene's germline CDR1 is SGDLS and CDR2 YYNGEE. This CDR3 contains 13 residues. V lost 4 bases and J 7 bases, leaving 14 bases between the germline ends. CDR3 DNA: TGTGCCAGCAGCCCCTACGGAGGGGTTGAAGCTTTCTTT. It translates to CASSPYGGVEAFF.